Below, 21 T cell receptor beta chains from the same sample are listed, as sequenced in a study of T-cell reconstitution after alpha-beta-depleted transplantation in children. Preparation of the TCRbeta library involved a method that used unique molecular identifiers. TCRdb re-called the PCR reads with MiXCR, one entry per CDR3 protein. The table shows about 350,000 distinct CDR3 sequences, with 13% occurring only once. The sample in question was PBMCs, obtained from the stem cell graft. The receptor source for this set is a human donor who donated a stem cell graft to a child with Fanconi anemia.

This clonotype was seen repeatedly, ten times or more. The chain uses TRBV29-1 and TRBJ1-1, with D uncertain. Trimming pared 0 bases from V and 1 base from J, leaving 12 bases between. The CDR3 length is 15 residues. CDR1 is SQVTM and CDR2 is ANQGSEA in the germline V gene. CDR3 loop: CSVEDGRRTNTEAFF. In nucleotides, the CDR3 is TGCAGCGTTGAAGATGGACGCAGAACGAACACTGAAGCTTTCTTT.

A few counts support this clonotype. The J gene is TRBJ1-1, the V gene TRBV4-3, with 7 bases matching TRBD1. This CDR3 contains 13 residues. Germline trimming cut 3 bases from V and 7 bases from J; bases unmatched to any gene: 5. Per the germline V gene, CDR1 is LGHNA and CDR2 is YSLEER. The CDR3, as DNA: TGCGCCAGCAGCCACGGGACAGAATATGAAGCTTTCTTT. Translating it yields CASSHGTEYEAFF.

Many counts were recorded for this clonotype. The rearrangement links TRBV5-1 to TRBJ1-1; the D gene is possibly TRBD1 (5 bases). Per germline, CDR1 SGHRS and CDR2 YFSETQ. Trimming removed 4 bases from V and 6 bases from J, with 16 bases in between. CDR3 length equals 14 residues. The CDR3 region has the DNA TGCGCCAGCAGCCAGGCCCCGGGGCAGGCTGAAGCTTTCTTT. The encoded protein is CASSQAPGQAEAFF.

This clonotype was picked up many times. CDR3 sequence reads: CASSAGGYEQYV. The CDR3, as DNA: TGTGCCAGCAGCGCGGGGGGCTACGAGCAGTACGTC. The rearrangement joins TRBV5-6 to TRBJ2-7; 8 nucleotides align to TRBD2. The length of the CDR3 is 12 residues. V was pared by 4 bases and J by 3 bases, with 0 bases of the junction left unmatched. CDR1 and CDR2 from the germline V gene are SGHDT and YYEEEE.

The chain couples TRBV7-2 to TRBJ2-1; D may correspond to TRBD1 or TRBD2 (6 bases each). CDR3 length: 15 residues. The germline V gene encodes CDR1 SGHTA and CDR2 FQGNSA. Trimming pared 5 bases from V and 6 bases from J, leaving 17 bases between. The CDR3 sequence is CASSPRGRGSNEQFF. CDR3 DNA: TGTGCCAGCAGCCCGCGGGGCAGGGGAAGCAATGAGCAGTTCTTC.

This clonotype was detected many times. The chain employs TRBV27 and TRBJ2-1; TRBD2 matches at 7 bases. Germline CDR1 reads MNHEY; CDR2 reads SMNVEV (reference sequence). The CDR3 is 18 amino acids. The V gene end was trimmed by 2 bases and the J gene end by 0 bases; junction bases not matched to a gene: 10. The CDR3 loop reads CASSLINGRGSSYNEQFF. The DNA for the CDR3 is TGTGCCAGCAGTTTAATAAATGGGCGGGGGAGCTCCTACAATGAGCAGTTCTTC.

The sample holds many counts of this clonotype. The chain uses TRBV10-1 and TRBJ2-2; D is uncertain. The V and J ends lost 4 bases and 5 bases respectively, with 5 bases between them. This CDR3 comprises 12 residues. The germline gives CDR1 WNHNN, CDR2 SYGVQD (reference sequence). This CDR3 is CASSGWTGELFF. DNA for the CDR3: TGCGCCAGCAGTGGGTGGACCGGGGAGCTGTTTTTT.

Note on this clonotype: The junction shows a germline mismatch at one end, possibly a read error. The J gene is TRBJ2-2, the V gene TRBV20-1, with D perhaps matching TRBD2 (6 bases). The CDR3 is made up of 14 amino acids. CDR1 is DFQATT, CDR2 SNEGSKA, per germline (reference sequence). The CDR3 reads CSARPGLPTGEVFF. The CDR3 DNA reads TGCAGTGCTAGGCCGGGACTCCCCACCGGGGAGGTGTTTTTT.

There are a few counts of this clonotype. The chain's CDR3 is CASSLVRTAYNEQFF. DNA of the CDR3: TGTGCCAGCAGCTTAGTCCGGACAGCCTACAATGAGCAGTTCTTC. The chain recombines TRBV11-2 with TRBJ2-1, with D possibly TRBD1 on 6 matching bases. V shed 1 base and J shed 2 bases, with 9 bases lying between them. Germline CDR1 reads SGHAT; CDR2 reads FQNNGV. CDR3 length: 15 residues.

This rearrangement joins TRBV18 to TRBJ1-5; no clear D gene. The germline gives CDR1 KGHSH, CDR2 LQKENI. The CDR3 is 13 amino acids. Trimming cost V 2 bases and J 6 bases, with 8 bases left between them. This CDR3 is CASSPDAFQPQHF. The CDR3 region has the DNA TGTGCCAGCTCACCAGACGCGTTTCAGCCCCAGCATTTT.

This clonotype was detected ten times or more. This chain's CDR3 is CASSPAGATGELFF. The CDR3 nucleotides read TGTGCCAGCTCACCAGCGGGCGCCACCGGGGAGCTGTTTTTT. V gene TRBV18 combines with J gene TRBJ2-2; D perhaps matches TRBD2 (5 bases). The V gene lost 2 bases and the J gene lost 4 bases, with 8 bases spanning the gap. This CDR3 region has 14 residues. The V gene's germline CDR1 is KGHSH and CDR2 LQKENI.

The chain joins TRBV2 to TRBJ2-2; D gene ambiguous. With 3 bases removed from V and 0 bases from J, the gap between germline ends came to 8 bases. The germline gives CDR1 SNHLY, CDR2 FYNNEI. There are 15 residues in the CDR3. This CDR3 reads CASSDFPPNTGELFF. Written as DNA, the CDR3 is TGTGCCAGCAGTGATTTTCCACCGAACACCGGGGAGCTGTTTTTT.

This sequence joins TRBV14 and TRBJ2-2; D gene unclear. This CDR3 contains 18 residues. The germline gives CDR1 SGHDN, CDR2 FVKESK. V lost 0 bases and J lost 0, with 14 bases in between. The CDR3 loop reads CASSQDPVSLPNTGELFF. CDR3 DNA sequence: TGTGCCAGCAGCCAAGACCCAGTGTCCCTTCCGAACACCGGGGAGCTGTTTTTT.

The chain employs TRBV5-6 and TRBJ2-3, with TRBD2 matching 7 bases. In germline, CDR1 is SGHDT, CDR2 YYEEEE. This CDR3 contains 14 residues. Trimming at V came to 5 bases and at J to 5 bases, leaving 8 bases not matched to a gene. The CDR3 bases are TGTGCCAGCAGACTAATTTGGGAGGGAGATACGCAGTATTTT. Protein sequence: CASRLIWEGDTQYF.

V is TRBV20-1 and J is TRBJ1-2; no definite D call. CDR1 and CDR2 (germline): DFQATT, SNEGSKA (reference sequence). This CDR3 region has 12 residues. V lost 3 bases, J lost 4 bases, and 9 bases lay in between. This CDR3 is CSASPGLYGYTF. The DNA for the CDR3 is TGCAGTGCTAGTCCAGGACTCTATGGCTACACCTTC.

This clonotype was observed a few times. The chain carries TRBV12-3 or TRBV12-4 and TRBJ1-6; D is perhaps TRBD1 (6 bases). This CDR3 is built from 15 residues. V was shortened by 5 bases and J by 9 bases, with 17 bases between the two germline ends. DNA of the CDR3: TGTGCCAGCAGTCAAGAGGGGACGGGGGCTTCACCCCTCCACTTT. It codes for CASSQEGTGASPLHF.

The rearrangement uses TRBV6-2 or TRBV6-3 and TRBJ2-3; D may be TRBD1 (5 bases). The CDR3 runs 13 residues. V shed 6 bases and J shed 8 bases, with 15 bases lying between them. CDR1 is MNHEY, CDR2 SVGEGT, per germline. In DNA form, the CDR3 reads TGTGCCAGCAGCCAGGGAATCAAGGCTACGCAGTATTTT. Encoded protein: CASSQGIKATQYF.

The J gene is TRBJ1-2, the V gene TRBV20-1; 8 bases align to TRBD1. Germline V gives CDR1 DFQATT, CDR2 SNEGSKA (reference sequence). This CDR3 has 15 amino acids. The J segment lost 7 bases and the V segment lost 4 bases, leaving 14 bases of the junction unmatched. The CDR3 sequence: CSATPLRGRIGGYTF. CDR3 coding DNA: TGCAGTGCTACACCTCTCAGGGGGCGAATTGGTGGCTACACCTTC.

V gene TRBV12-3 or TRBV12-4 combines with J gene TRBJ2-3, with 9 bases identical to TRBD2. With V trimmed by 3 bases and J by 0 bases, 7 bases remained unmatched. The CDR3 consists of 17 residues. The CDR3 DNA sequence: TGTGCCAGCAGTTTGAGGCTAGCGGGACGAAGCACAGATACGCAGTATTTT. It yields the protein CASSLRLAGRSTDTQYF.

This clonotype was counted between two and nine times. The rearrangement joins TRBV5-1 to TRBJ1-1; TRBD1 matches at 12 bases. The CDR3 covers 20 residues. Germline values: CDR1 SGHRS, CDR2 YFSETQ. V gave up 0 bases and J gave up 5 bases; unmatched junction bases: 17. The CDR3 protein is CASSLDPQGTGGLDWTEAFF. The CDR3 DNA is TGCGCCAGCAGCTTGGATCCCCAGGGGACAGGGGGCCTCGATTGGACTGAAGCTTTCTTT.

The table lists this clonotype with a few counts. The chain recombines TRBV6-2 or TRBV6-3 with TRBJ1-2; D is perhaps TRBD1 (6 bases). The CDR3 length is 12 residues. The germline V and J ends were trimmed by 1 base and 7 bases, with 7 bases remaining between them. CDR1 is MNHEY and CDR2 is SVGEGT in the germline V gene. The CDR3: CASSYFRGGYTF. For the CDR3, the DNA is TGTGCCAGCAGTTACTTCAGGGGTGGCTACACCTTC.